This is a list of T cell receptor beta chains from one sample in a study of OX40 agonist ivuxolimab in advanced cancers. The assay was immunoSEQ multiplex PCR, and TCRdb's table has in-frame clones only and misses some. This repertoire shows approximately 77,000 clones, approximately 90% found once; its top ten account for 0.5% to 0.65%. The source material was CD4+ or CD8+ T cells sorted from blood, sampled in a trial of the OX40 agonist ivuxolimab. Source of these receptors: an adult with an advanced solid tumor such as melanoma, head and neck, liver or kidney cancer. CDR3s include the opening cysteine and the closing phenylalanine or tryptophan. A D gene is named only where the DNA matches it firmly. Where a row states a size, it is once, few, many or the class of an expanded clone; other rows omit it.

.	TRBV6-5	TRBJ2-3	.	CASRRDSGNTQYF	TGTGCCAGCAGGCGGGACTCCGGGAATACGCAGTATTTT
.	TRBV7-2	TRBJ2-4	TRBD2	CASSLGLAGGPQNIQYF	TGTGCCAGCAGCCTCGGACTAGCGGGAGGGCCTCAAAACATTCAGTACTTC
.	TRBV19	TRBJ1-3	TRBD1	CASTRTGDDSGNTIYF	TGTGCCAGTACCAGAACAGGGGATGATTCTGGAAACACCATATATTTT
.	TRBV7-2	TRBJ2-3	.	CASSTTGGGTDTQYF	TGTGCCAGCAGCACCACTGGAGGGGGCACAGATACGCAGTATTTT
.	TRBV7-9	TRBJ1-1	.	CASSRQPSTEAFF	TGTGCCAGCAGCCGACAGCCCAGCACTGAAGCTTTCTTT
once	TRBV18	TRBJ2-4	.	CASSPAGGLAKNIQYF	TGTGCCAGCTCCCCCGCCGGGGGACTAGCCAAAAACATTCAGTACTTC
.	TRBV28	TRBJ2-7	TRBD1	CASSLSGQGADEQYF	TGTGCCAGCAGTTTATCGGGACAGGGGGCCGACGAGCAGTACTTC
.	TRBV30	TRBJ1-3	TRBD1	CAWTRGQGNTIYF	TGTGCCTGGACCAGGGGGCAAGGAAACACCATATATTTT
.	TRBV29-1	TRBJ1-2	TRBD1	CSVKVTGGALAYGYTF	TGCAGCGTAAAAGTTACAGGGGGCGCATTAGCCTATGGCTACACCTTC
.	TRBV4-1	TRBJ2-1	TRBD2	CASSQGLASGRNEQFF	TGCGCCAGCAGCCAAGGGCTGGCTAGCGGGCGCAATGAGCAGTTCTTC
.	TRBV6-9	TRBJ2-5	.	CASRRDLEGTQYF	TGTGCCAGCAGAAGGGACCTAGAAGGGACCCAGTACTTC
.	TRBV6-5	TRBJ1-2	TRBD1	CASSYLDRDYGYTF	TGTGCCAGCAGTTACCTGGACAGGGACTATGGCTACACCTTC
.	TRBV6-7	TRBJ2-3	.	CASSDQVGTDTQYF	TGTGCCAGTTCCGACCAGGTAGGTACAGATACGCAGTATTTT
.	TRBV6-1	TRBJ1-3	.	CASHSAGNTIYF	TGTGCCAGCCACTCGGCTGGAAACACCATATATTTT
.	TRBV29-1	TRBJ1-2	TRBD1	CSGITGGLGYTF	TGCAGCGGTATCACAGGGGGGTTAGGCTACACCTTC
.	TRBV7-3	TRBJ2-3	.	CASSSRGARADTQYF	TGTGCCAGCAGCAGCCGGGGGGCAAGGGCAGATACGCAGTATTTT
.	TRBV30	TRBJ1-5	.	CAWSSDGGVQPQHF	TGTGCCTGGAGTAGTGATGGGGGCGTTCAGCCCCAGCATTTT
.	TRBV4-1	TRBJ2-3	TRBD2	CASSQARRTSVTDTQYF	TGCGCCAGCAGCCAAGCTCGGAGGACTAGCGTGACAGATACGCAGTATTTT
.	TRBV19	TRBJ2-7	TRBD2	CASSIGGRPPYEQYF	TGTGCCAGTAGTATAGGCGGGAGACCGCCTTACGAGCAGTACTTC
.	TRBV19	TRBJ2-7	.	CASSIAGGPYEQYF	TGTGCCAGTAGTATAGCGGGCGGTCCCTACGAGCAGTACTTC
once	TRBV19	TRBJ1-2	TRBD1	CASSLPGQDNYGYTF	TGTGCCAGTAGTTTACCGGGACAGGATAACTATGGCTACACCTTC
.	TRBV7-3	TRBJ2-6	TRBD2	CASSLLAGGSGANVLTF	TGTGCCAGCAGCTTACTAGCGGGAGGTTCTGGGGCCAACGTCCTGACTTTC
.	TRBV28	TRBJ1-4	TRBD1	CASSFLGQGGEKLFF	TGTGCCAGCAGTTTTCTTGGACAGGGTGGTGAAAAACTGTTTTTT
.	TRBV4-2	TRBJ1-4	.	CASSQDKGEGGEKLFF	TGTGCCAGCAGCCAAGATAAAGGGGAAGGGGGTGAAAAACTGTTTTTT
.	TRBV9	TRBJ1-5	.	CASSTGQYNQPQHF	TGTGCCAGCAGCACCGGACAGTACAATCAGCCCCAGCATTTT
.	TRBV15	TRBJ1-2	TRBD1	CATSRDPGQGVNYGYTF	TGTGCCACCAGCAGAGATCCTGGGCAGGGGGTGAACTATGGCTACACCTTC
.	TRBV5-6	TRBJ2-3	TRBD2	CASSLGLAEYSTDTQYF	TGTGCCAGCAGCTTGGGACTAGCGGAGTATAGCACAGATACGCAGTATTTT
.	TRBV5-1	TRBJ2-3	.	CASRRGRTDTQYF	TGCGCCAGCAGGCGAGGGAGAACAGATACGCAGTATTTT
.	TRBV4-2	TRBJ2-7	.	CASSAFAGLRGEQYF	TGTGCCAGCTCGGCTTTTGCAGGGCTTCGGGGGGAGCAGTACTTC
few	TRBV4-2	TRBJ2-3	.	CASSQDKDPDTQYF	TGTGCCAGCAGCCAAGATAAAGACCCAGATACGCAGTATTTT
.	TRBV5-1	TRBJ2-5	TRBD1	CASSFSPGTARDQYF	TGCGCCAGCAGCTTTTCCCCCGGGACAGCCCGGGACCAGTACTTC
.	TRBV25-1	TRBJ1-1	.	CASSEFGSGTGAFF	TGTGCCAGCAGTGAATTTGGGTCGGGGACTGGAGCTTTCTTT
.	TRBV6-7	TRBJ2-7	.	CASSGGIKKSYEQYF	TGTGCCAGCTCCGGGGGAATCAAGAAATCCTACGAGCAGTACTTC
.	TRBV19	TRBJ1-3	.	CASSIPAGSGNTIYF	TGTGCCAGTAGTATCCCGGCAGGCTCTGGAAACACCATATATTTT
.	TRBV30	TRBJ1-1	TRBD1	CAWETGGSAEAFF	TGTGCCTGGGAGACAGGGGGGTCGGCTGAAGCTTTCTTT
.	TRBV29-1	TRBJ2-1	TRBD2	CSVGTSGMNEQFF	TGCAGCGTTGGGACTAGCGGGATGAATGAGCAGTTCTTC
.	TRBV9	TRBJ2-1	.	CASSYTYSYNEQFF	TGTGCCAGCAGTTACACATACTCCTACAATGAGCAGTTCTTC
.	TRBV19	TRBJ2-1	.	CASSVASSYNEQFF	TGTGCCAGTAGCGTTGCGAGCTCCTACAATGAGCAGTTCTTC
.	TRBV5-1	TRBJ2-2	TRBD2	CASSLGLAYTGELFF	TGCGCCAGCAGCCTGGGACTAGCTTACACCGGGGAGCTGTTTTTT
.	TRBV30	TRBJ1-2	.	CASSHRVLYGYTF	TGTGCCAGCTCCCATCGAGTCCTCTATGGCTACACCTTC
.	TRBV21-1	TRBJ1-2	.	CASSSGTARGYTF	TGTGCCAGCAGCTCAGGGACAGCACGCGGCTACACCTTC
.	TRBV11-3	TRBJ2-5	.	CASSSQRRGETQYF	TGTGCCAGCAGCTCTCAAAGGCGCGGCGAGACCCAGTACTTC